This T cell receptor (beta chain) was identified in a study of cytomegalovirus exposure and HLA in healthy donors. V lost 0 bases, J lost 0 bases, and 10 bases lay in between. This CDR3 comprises 16 residues. Germline-derived CDR1 and CDR2 are SGDLS and YYNGEE. Amplification used 60 Vbeta primers and 13 Jbeta primers. Clones were sequenced by immunoSEQ multiplex PCR, and TCRdb holds only the in-frame ones, with some missing. Of roughly 170,000 clones detected, approximately 84% appear once; the ten largest clones hold under 5%. Source material: PBMCs. The receptor was isolated from a woman aged 45-65 years in good health and CMV-seropositive. V usage is TRBV9 and J usage is TRBJ1-3; D may be TRBD1 (6 bases). The chain's CDR3 is CASSVDTGYSGNTIYF. CDR3 bases: TGTGCCAGCAGCGTAGACACAGGGTACTCTGGAAACACCATATATTTT.